This TCR beta chain was identified in a study of blood T cell repertoires in COVID-19. Study information: Researchers got acute and convalescent COVID-19 samples from the United States, Italy and Spain.

Trimming shortened V by 6 bases and J by 7 bases, and 12 bases separated the two germline ends. The CDR3 is 13 amino acids. The germline gives CDR1 KGHSH, CDR2 LQKENI. Original processing methods: It was from reference gene primer amplification that nucleated cell counts were estimated. The assay was immunoSEQ multiplex PCR, and TCRdb's table has in-frame clones only and misses some. From that table come the V and J calls and clone size; the DNA was used to work out D and trimming. This sample carries about 240,000 clones, 75% to 85% of them seen once, and the ten largest clones take approximately 8%. While infection was still active, Seattle patients were enrolled and then followed longitudinally.

The sequencing sample was made of peripheral blood. This sequence joins TRBV18 and TRBJ1-4; perhaps TRBD1 as D (6 bases). The sequence derives from a woman aged 80 or older with COVID-19, enrolled during active disease. CDR3 region: CASSFGGPEKLFF. DNA for the CDR3: TGTGCCAGCTCCTTCGGGGGGCCTGAAAAACTGTTTTTT.